This TCR beta chain derives from a study of spatial heterogeneity in lung cancer (dated by TCRdb to the late 2010s). General notes on the study: Beta-chain transcripts were consistently detected in greater numbers than alpha-chain transcripts, which likely reflects a higher abundance of beta-chain transcripts. In tumor regions, TCR transcript counts showed a strong correlation with a T cell transcriptional module score from matched bulk RNA-seq. In the raw uncorrected reads, each unique combination of TCR and UMI appeared more than ten times on average. TCR alpha and beta repertoires were quantitatively compared across multiple tumor regions, matched nontumor lung and blood in non-small cell lung cancer. Nonsynonymous mutation counts, determined by whole-exome sequencing of tumor tissue, were related to TCR repertoire features. Both alpha and beta chains were TCR-sequenced in around 220 tumor regions, about 69 matched nontumor lung samples and more than 50 PBMC samples obtained at surgery.

What the work shows at the level of the full study, not this receptor alone: TCR-seq coverage of tumor T cells was estimated to be only about 7% for alpha chains and 13% to 15% for beta chains. Counts of ubiquitous and regional expanded TCRs were found to correlate with counts of ubiquitous and regional nonsynonymous mutations, respectively. The tumor nonsynonymous mutation count correlated with the number of expanded intratumoral alpha and beta TCRs. Confirming at a functional level the hypothesis that regional TCRs recognize regional mutations was considered to require additional single-cell paired TCR alpha and beta sequencing.

CDR1 and CDR2 are drawn from the germline V gene: SGHRS, YFSETQ. The CDR3 starts with the cysteine, ends with the phenylalanine, and has 16 residues. The sequence is cut down to CDR3 DNA, 48 bases in frame from base 1. For this chain, trimming is 0 bases at the V end and 3 bases at the J end, and the number of junction bases without a gene match is 6. Libraries were made using 5' RACE. These reads were obtained on a NextSeq 500. The TCR library protocol attached a unique molecular identifier to each TCR cDNA molecule to allow correction of PCR and sequencing errors. The authors' pipeline ran thus. TCR identification, UMI-based error correction and CDR3 extraction were performed with Decombinator tools. Expanded TCRs were defined as those above a frequency of 2 per 1,000, corresponding to the top 1% of the tumor frequency distribution. Expanded tumor TCRs were classed as regional if statistically deemed absent (corrected P<0.05) from at least one tumor region, otherwise ubiquitous. Renyi diversity was computed with the R vegan package after each repertoire had been subsampled 100 times to 5,000 TCRs. CDR3 similarity networks were built from amino acid triplet string-kernel similarity, connecting CDR3s with pairwise similarity above 0.82. The public reads were reanalyzed by TCRdb: fastp trimming at Q25, MiXCR alignment, in-frame beta chains only. One record per CDR3 amino acid sequence lists the most common genes and DNA. These V and J calls originate from TCRdb's pipeline instead of the authors' own analysis. The sample table records about 9,900 distinct CDR3 sequences; approximately 6.3% of these occur just once. The ten largest clones take up less than 8.5% of the sample.

The meaning of the sample's time point label: sample taken at primary tumor resection. The donors were 65 to 85 patients from the lung TRACERx cohort who had early-stage, untreated non-small cell lung cancer. For TCR sequencing, whole RNA was extracted from tumor and nontumor lung tissue, or from cryopreserved PBMC samples, and no cell sorting was done. A patient was chosen for TCR sequencing only when enough RNA was available from at least two tumor regions. A lung pathologist reviewed the tumor and adjacent nontumor lung specimens before the specimens were selected. This clonotype was detected a few times. The antigen it recognizes is unknown. No per-base quality is available; no much larger clone lies one base away.

Sequences were derived from lung tumor tissue, sampled at surgery. Recombination joined TRBV5-1 with TRBJ2-7; TRBD2 lines up with 10 middle nucleotides. This clonotype was obtained from a female donor with early-stage non-small cell lung cancer. The DNA sequence follows: TGCGCCAGCAGCTTGGGGCTAGCGGGAGTAGGCTACGAGCAGTACTTC. Its protein product is CASSLGLAGVGYEQYF.